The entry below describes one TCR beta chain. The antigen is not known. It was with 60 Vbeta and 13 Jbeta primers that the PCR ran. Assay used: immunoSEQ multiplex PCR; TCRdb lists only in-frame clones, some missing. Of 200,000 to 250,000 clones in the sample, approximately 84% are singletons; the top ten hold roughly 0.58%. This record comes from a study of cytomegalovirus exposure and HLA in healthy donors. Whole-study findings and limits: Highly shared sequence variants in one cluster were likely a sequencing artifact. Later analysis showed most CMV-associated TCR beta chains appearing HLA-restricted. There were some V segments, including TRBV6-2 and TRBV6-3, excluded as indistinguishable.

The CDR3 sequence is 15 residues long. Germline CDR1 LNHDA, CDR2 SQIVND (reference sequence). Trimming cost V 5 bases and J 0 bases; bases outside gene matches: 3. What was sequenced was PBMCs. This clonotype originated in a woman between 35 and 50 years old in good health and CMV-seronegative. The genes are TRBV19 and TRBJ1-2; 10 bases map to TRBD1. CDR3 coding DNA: TGTGCCAGTAGTTGGGGGACAGGGGCTAACTATGGCTACACCTTC. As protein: CASSWGTGANYGYTF.